This T cell receptor beta chain emerged from a study of cytomegalovirus exposure and HLA in healthy donors. Remarks on this clone: Its antigen is unknown.

Germline V gives CDR1 SEHNR, CDR2 FQNEAQ (reference sequence). The V end was cut by 3 bases, the J end by 1 base, with 7 bases between. This CDR3 region has 14 residues. Study-level results: Some TCR beta chains (over 150 of them) were listed as cytomegalovirus-associated. A later analysis linked about 17,000 TCR beta sequences to HLA alleles at 0.05 false discovery rate. Excluded: some indistinguishable V segments such as TRBV6-2 and TRBV6-3.

It was with 60 Vbeta and 13 Jbeta primers that the PCR ran. This table comes from immunoSEQ multiplex PCR, and its TCRdb copy is limited to in-frame clones, with some not included. The table records approximately 84,000 clones, more than 70% of them present only once. The receptor was derived from a male donor in good health and CMV-seropositive. The sample taken for sequencing was PBMCs. The chain is built from TRBV7-9 and TRBJ1-5; D gene uncertain. The CDR3 region is CASSFGQSNQPQHF. DNA of the CDR3: TGTGCCAGCAGCTTTGGTCAGAGCAATCAGCCCCAGCATTTT.